A single sample gave rise to the 11 T cell receptor beta chains below, sequenced in a study of shared clonotypes between healthy human individuals. The method was immunoSEQ multiplex PCR; TCRdb's version includes in-frame clones alone and lacks a portion of them. The sample contains approximately 2.1 million clones, just over 90% of which appear only once. The sample consisted of naive CD4+ T cells from PBMCs. Subset denoted: CD45RA+ positively selected. The receptors stem from a man aged 18 to 29 in good health. Some clones in this sample may be carry-over from other donors' samples.

The rearrangement joins TRBV7-9 to TRBJ1-1; D possibly corresponds to TRBD1 (6 bases). Germline lookup yields CDR1 SEHNR and CDR2 FQNEAQ (reference sequence). The CDR3 consists of 14 residues. V lost 5 bases and J 1 base, leaving 11 bases between the germline ends. CDR3 in amino acids: CASSRTGPNTEAFF. DNA for the CDR3: TGTGCCAGCAGCCGAACAGGGCCGAACACTGAAGCTTTCTTT.

The chain is built from TRBV28 and TRBJ1-4, with a possible D match to TRBD1 (6 bases). Trimming stripped 6 bases from V and 3 bases from J, with 17 bases between. There are 16 residues in the CDR3. Germline V CDR1 and CDR2: MDHEN, SYDVKM. This chain's CDR3 is CASRPIRGVSNEKLFF. Here the CDR3 DNA reads TGTGCCAGCAGACCAATCAGGGGCGTGTCTAATGAAAAACTGTTTTTT.

The chain couples TRBV13 to TRBJ2-5, with 7 positions matching TRBD2. This CDR3 is 15 amino acids long. The germline gives CDR1 PRHDT, CDR2 FYEKMQ (reference sequence). V lost 5 bases to trimming and J lost 5 bases; unmatched junction nucleotides: 11. The CDR3 bases are TGTGCCAGCAGCGGGCGGGACTACAAGGTGGAGACCCAGTACTTC. It encodes CASSGRDYKVETQYF.

This sequence joins TRBV27 and TRBJ2-3; 9 bases align to TRBD2. V lost 7 bases, J lost 3 bases, and 17 bases stayed unmatched. Per germline, CDR1 MNHEY and CDR2 SMNVEV (reference sequence). The CDR3 totals 18 residues. Here the CDR3 DNA reads TGTGCCAGCACCCCCGTCTTTAGTTTCGCGGGAGGGACAGATACGCAGTATTTT. Its protein is CASTPVFSFAGGTDTQYF.

The chain links TRBV11-3 to TRBJ2-2; 7 bases agree with TRBD2. J gave up 1 base and V 4 bases, and 6 bases lay outside the gene matches. Germline CDR1 reads SGHNT; CDR2 reads YENEEA. The CDR3 covers 16 residues. The DNA of the CDR3 is TGTGCCAGCAGCTCCTTGGGGGGGTTGAACACCGGGGAGCTGTTTTTT. This codes for CASSSLGGLNTGELFF.

The rearrangement joins TRBV6-5 to TRBJ1-1; a weak D match, TRBD1 (5 bases). The CDR3 is 13 amino acids. CDR1 is MNHEY, CDR2 SVGAGI, per germline. Between the trimmed V and J ends, which lost 5 bases and 0 bases, there was a span of 7 bases. This CDR3 reads CASSNRMNTEAFF. CDR3 DNA sequence: TGTGCCAGCAGTAACAGGATGAACACTGAAGCTTTCTTT.

The V call is TRBV4-2, the J call TRBJ2-2, with D unresolved. This CDR3 comprises 14 residues. Trimming cost V 3 bases and J 1 base, with 6 bases left between them. Per the germline V gene, CDR1 is LGHNA and CDR2 is YNFKEQ. As DNA, the CDR3 is TGTGCCAGCAGCCATGCCCTGAACACCGGGGAGCTGTTTTTT. Translating it yields CASSHALNTGELFF.

The chain couples TRBV7-2 to TRBJ2-2; D possibly matches TRBD1 or TRBD2 (5 bases each). This CDR3 has 16 residues. V dropped 5 bases and J dropped 5 bases, with 18 bases sitting between them. Germline V CDR1 and CDR2: SGHTA, FQGNSA. The CDR3 bases are TGTGCCAGCAGCCCCCGGGACCGCGTGACGACCGGGGAGCTGTTTTTT. Translating gives CASSPRDRVTTGELFF.

This clone showed up just once. The chain combines TRBV28 with TRBJ1-5; D might be TRBD1 (5 bases). The V end lost 3 bases, the J end lost 9 bases, and 18 bases lay between the germline ends. CDR3 length: 15 residues. The V gene's germline CDR1 is MDHEN and CDR2 SYDVKM. The DNA for the CDR3 is TGTGCCAGCAGTTTTGGGGGGATAAGCAGTCGGCCCCAGCATTTT. Translating it yields CASSFGGISSRPQHF.

The chain uses TRBV27 and TRBJ1-1; 8 nucleotides line up with TRBD1. This CDR3 is 14 amino acids long. Germline V gene data show CDR1 as MNHEY and CDR2 as SMNVEV (reference sequence). Trimming removed 3 bases from V and 12 bases from J; junction bases left unmatched: 12. The CDR3 nucleotides read TGTGCCAGCAGTTTTGTGAGGACAGGGAGTTTCTCTTTCTTT. Translation: CASSFVRTGSFSFF.

The V and J genes are TRBV5-1 and TRBJ1-1; 7 positions agree with TRBD1. J gave up 0 bases and V 4 bases, and 3 bases lay outside the gene matches. Looked up from germline, CDR1 is SGHRS and CDR2 is YFSETQ. The CDR3 runs 14 residues. The CDR3 sequence: CASSEGQLNTEAFF. Written as DNA, the CDR3 is TGCGCCAGCAGCGAGGGACAGCTGAACACTGAAGCTTTCTTT.